A single T cell receptor beta chain is shown here with its context. This sample was included in a study of blood T cell repertoires in COVID-19. The authors' processing: Reference gene primers were amplified, and this amplification served to estimate nucleated cell counts. Assay: immunoSEQ multiplex PCR; the TCRdb copy retains only in-frame clones and omits some. V, J and clone size reflect that table, while D and trimming were determined from the DNA. The sample carries 150,000 to 170,000 clones, roughly 80% recorded once. V trimming: 7 bases; J trimming: 8 bases; junction bases outside the gene matches: 10. In germline, CDR1 is MNHEY, CDR2 SMNVEV (reference sequence). There are 14 residues in the CDR3.

The clonotype originates from a woman aged 60-75 years with acute or convalescent COVID-19. The chain has TRBV27 and TRBJ1-2, with 10 nucleotides matching TRBD1. Sample: peripheral blood. DNA for the CDR3: TGTGCCAGCAAGGAGGCCGGGACAGGGGAAGGCTACACCTTC. Encoded protein: CASKEAGTGEGYTF.